One sample yielded the 4 T cell receptor beta chains listed below, sequenced in a study of cytomegalovirus exposure and HLA in healthy donors. PCR involved 60 Vbeta and 13 Jbeta primers. Here immunoSEQ multiplex PCR was the method, and the copy in TCRdb shows in-frame clones only, minus some. Among some 120,000 clones listed, approximately 10% were seen once. Sequencing used PBMCs. Every receptor here comes from a woman in her late teens or twenties in good health and CMV-seropositive.

In its sample, this clone was seen a few times. The same CDR3 can be traced to other DNA sequences in this sample. The chain carries TRBV6-5 and TRBJ1-1; D remains unclear. The V end lost 4 bases, the J end lost 1 base, and 7 bases lay between the germline ends. The CDR3 runs to 13 residues. Per germline, CDR1 MNHEY and CDR2 SVGAGI. CDR3 bases: TGTGCCAGCAGTTCCAGAGGGAACACTGAAGCTTTCTTT. Its protein product is CASSSRGNTEAFF.

The rearrangement joins TRBV4-1 to TRBJ2-7; 8 positions match TRBD2. The CDR3 loop spans 15 amino acids. V gave up 2 bases and J gave up 2 bases; unmatched junction bases: 5. The germline V gene has CDR1 MGHRA and CDR2 YSYEKL. This CDR3 is CASSQRREGPYEQYF. CDR3 DNA: TGCGCCAGCAGCCAAAGACGGGAGGGCCCCTACGAGCAGTACTTC.

V and J are TRBV7-9 and TRBJ2-7; TRBD1 matches at 10 bases. V shed 0 bases, J shed 1 base, and the junction held 6 bases outside the gene matches. Germline lookup yields CDR1 SEHNR and CDR2 FQNEAQ (reference sequence). The CDR3 spans 17 residues. This CDR3 reads CASSLARGTGASYEQYF. The CDR3 DNA reads TGTGCCAGCAGCTTAGCGCGGGGGACAGGGGCGTCCTACGAGCAGTACTTC.

This chain connects TRBV5-5 to TRBJ2-1; TRBD1 aligns across 10 bases. CDR3 length: 15 residues. The germline CDR1 and CDR2 sequences are SGHKS and YYEKEE (reference sequence). The V and J ends lost 4 bases and 5 bases, in that order; junction bases with no gene match: 6. CDR3 residues: CASSAGQGSHNEQFF. CDR3 nucleotide sequence: TGTGCCAGCAGCGCGGGACAGGGGAGCCACAATGAGCAGTTCTTC.